Below are 7 T cell receptor beta chains sequenced from a single sample in a study of T cell responses to AZD1222 COVID-19 vaccine. The protocol was immunoSEQ multiplex PCR, while the TCRdb copy is restricted to in-frame clones and leaves out a portion. The repertoire holds under 200,000 clones, with roughly 94% as singletons. Sequencing used peripheral blood, obtained on day 0 of AZD1222 vaccination. These receptors originate from an adult in good health.

The chain combines TRBV28 with TRBJ2-1; possibly TRBD2 for D (5 bases). Deletions cut 3 bases from V and 10 bases from J, with 16 bases between. The germline CDR1 and CDR2 sequences are MDHEN and SYDVKM. The CDR3 contains 14 residues. For the CDR3, the DNA is TGTGCCAGCAGTTTTACCAGCCTCCCGGGGGAGCAGTTCTTC. It encodes CASSFTSLPGEQFF. Complete variable domain (other parts from reference TRBV28 and TRBJ2-1): DVKVTQSSRYLVKRTGEKVFLECVQDMDHENMFWYRQDPGLGLRLIYFSYDVKMKEKGDIPEGYSVSREKKERFSLILESASTNQTSMYLCASSFTSLPGEQFFGPGTRLTVL.

The rearrangement links TRBV15 to TRBJ2-1; a possible D gene is TRBD1 (5 bases). Germline loops: CDR1 LNHNV, CDR2 YYDKDF (reference sequence). Trimming shortened V by 4 bases and J by 4 bases, and 14 bases separated the two germline ends. The CDR3 has 15 residues. The CDR3 reads CATSIGQLFYNEQFF. The CDR3, as DNA: TGTGCCACCAGCATTGGACAATTATTTTACAATGAGCAGTTCTTC.

The gene calls are TRBV4-2 and TRBJ1-3, with 7 bases identical to TRBD1. The CDR3 length is 16 residues. V gave up 3 bases and J gave up 0 bases; unmatched junction bases: 5. The germline V gene encodes CDR1 LGHNA and CDR2 YNFKEQ. The CDR3, as DNA: TGTGCCAGCAGCCAGGATGGGACAGTCTCTGGAAACACCATATATTTT. Protein product: CASSQDGTVSGNTIYF.

This clone has just one count. This rearrangement joins TRBV15 to TRBJ2-6; TRBD1 might be the D (5 bases). The CDR3 extends over 14 amino acids. The V gene lost 3 bases and the J gene lost 9 bases, with 12 bases spanning the gap. The germline V gene has CDR1 LNHNV and CDR2 YYDKDF (reference sequence). In DNA form, the CDR3 reads TGTGCCACCAGCAGCAGACAGATCCTCAACGTCCTGACTTTC. Translating it yields CATSSRQILNVLTF.

The genes are TRBV11-2 and TRBJ2-1; no clear D. This CDR3 has 13 residues. CDR1 is SGHAT and CDR2 is FQNNGV in the germline V gene. The ends were cut back, 0 bases at V and 6 bases at J, with 6 bases in the middle. The CDR3 sequence is CASSLERVNEQFF. CDR3 coding DNA: TGTGCCAGCAGCTTAGAGCGAGTCAATGAGCAGTTCTTC.

The chain combines TRBV30 with TRBJ1-2; D is uncertain. V shed 3 bases and J shed 5 bases, with 13 bases lying between them. Per germline, CDR1 GTSNPN and CDR2 SVGIG (reference sequence). CDR3 length: 13 residues. CDR3 region: CAWRTVWGYGYTF. The CDR3 DNA reads TGTGCCTGGAGGACGGTCTGGGGATATGGCTACACCTTC.

The chain combines TRBV19 with TRBJ1-2, with a weak D call TRBD1 (6 bases). Trimming left V 6 bases short and J 5 bases short, with 13 bases between. CDR3 length: 13 residues. CDR1 and CDR2 from the germline V gene are LNHDA and SQIVND (reference sequence). CDR3 sequence (DNA): TGTGCCAGTAGACCTGACAGGTATTATGGCTACACCTTC. This translates into CASRPDRYYGYTF.